These 30 T cell receptor beta chains share one sample of origin, sequenced in a study of glioma-infiltrating T cells. Using RNA template, CDR3s of TCR alpha and beta were amplified with iRepertoire arm-PCR. TCRdb ran MiXCR on the multiplex PCR reads and lists one entry per CDR3 protein. Of 100,000 to 150,000 distinct CDR3 sequences listed, approximately 23% were seen once; the top ten hold roughly 15%. Sequencing was done on a sample of glioma tissue, nonneoplastic brain tissue, or PBMCs (not recorded which). These receptors were collected from a human donor with low-grade glioma or glioblastoma, undergoing nonglioma brain surgery, or in good health (not recorded which).

This clonotype was picked up many times. The chain employs TRBV28 and TRBJ1-1; D unresolved. This CDR3 contains 12 residues. CDR1 MDHEN and CDR2 SYDVKM come from the germline V gene. Deletions cut 9 bases from V and 3 bases from J, with 11 bases between. CDR3 amino acids: CARIVVDTEAFF. Written as DNA, the CDR3 is TGTGCCAGAATCGTAGTGGACACTGAAGCTTTCTTT. Variable domain in full (rest from reference TRBV28 and TRBJ1-1): DVKVTQSSRYLVKRTGEKVFLECVQDMDHENMFWYRQDPGLGLRLIYFSYDVKMKEKGDIPEGYSVSREKKERFSLILESASTNQTSMYLCARIVVDTEAFFGQGTRLTVV.

Many counts were recorded for this clonotype. The V and J genes are TRBV7-2 and TRBJ1-3; 9 bases match TRBD1. J was trimmed by 0 bases and V by 3 bases; bases with no gene match: 6. Germline V lookup: CDR1 SGHTA, CDR2 FQGNSA. The CDR3 sequence is 17 residues long. The CDR3 loop reads CASSFTGTGHSGNTIYF. The CDR3 DNA sequence: TGTGCCAGCAGCTTTACCGGGACAGGGCACTCTGGAAACACCATATATTTT.

About this clonotype: Relative to the germline gene, one junction end is altered; a read error may explain this. V gene TRBV20-1 combines with J gene TRBJ1-1; D remains unclear. CDR3 length: 14 amino acids. Germline CDR1 and CDR2: DFQATT and SNEGSKA (reference sequence). The CDR3 nucleotides read TGCCGTGCTCCAGACACTGCCATGAACACTGCAGCTTTCTTT. Translated: CRAPDTAMNTAAFF.

This clonotype occurred many times. The V gene is TRBV5-4, the J gene TRBJ2-7; tentatively, D is TRBD2 (5 bases). The CDR3 runs to 15 residues. Germline CDR1 is SGHNT and CDR2 is YYREEE (reference sequence). V dropped 0 bases and J dropped 4 bases, with 14 bases sitting between them. The CDR3 sequence: CASSLGGSGAYEQYF. The CDR3 DNA sequence: TGTGCCAGCAGCTTGGGTGGGAGCGGAGCATACGAGCAGTACTTC.

This clonotype was found a few times. The genes are TRBV5-4 and TRBJ1-1, with 7 bases aligning to TRBD1. The CDR3 spans 14 residues. After removal of 4 bases from V and 6 bases from J, the junction contained 9 bases not matched to a gene. Germline V gene data show CDR1 as SGHNT and CDR2 as YYREEE (reference sequence). Written as DNA, the CDR3 is TGTGCCAGCAGCCTGGGACAGCTCGGTGCTGAAGCTTTCTTT. Protein sequence: CASSLGQLGAEAFF.

In regard to this clonotype: This may come from a read error, since a much larger clone is one base off. The chain employs TRBV19 and TRBJ1-5, with no clear D. Germline assignment: CDR1 LNHDA and CDR2 SQIVND (reference sequence). The CDR3 totals 14 residues. The CDR3: CASSIGNSNQPRHF. In DNA form, the CDR3 reads TGTGCCAGTAGTATCGGGAATAGCAATCAGCCCCGGCATTTT.

This clonotype appeared a few times. This chain connects TRBV12-3 or TRBV12-4 to TRBJ1-2, with TRBD1 as a possible D gene (5 bases). There are 16 residues in the CDR3. Trimming removed 4 bases from V and 4 bases from J, with 19 bases in between. The CDR3 reads CASSSMDYRSSYGYTF. The CDR3 nucleotides read TGTGCCAGCAGTTCGATGGATTACAGGAGTTCCTATGGCTACACCTTC.

On this clonotype itself: This could be a read error, since a much larger clone is one nucleotide away. V gene TRBV18 combines with J gene TRBJ2-1; 7 nucleotides agree with TRBD2. CDR1 KGHSH and CDR2 LQKENI come from the germline V gene. This CDR3 has 16 amino acids. The CDR3 region is CAGSPQRDPPYNEQFF. CDR3 coding DNA: TGTGCCGGCTCACCTCAGCGGGACCCTCCCTACAATGAGCAGTTCTTC.

The chain links TRBV29-1 to TRBJ2-3; TRBD1 aligns across 8 bases. Germline CDR1 reads SQVTM; CDR2 reads ANQGSEA. The CDR3 is made up of 15 amino acids. V lost 7 bases to trimming and J lost 4 bases; unmatched junction nucleotides: 13. Written as DNA, the CDR3 is TGCAGCGCCGGACCCCTTGGACAGGGAGCAGATACGCAGTATTTT. The encoded protein is CSAGPLGQGADTQYF.

This clonotype was counted ten times or more. The chain has TRBV4-3 and TRBJ2-1; 7 positions agree with TRBD1. Germline V gives CDR1 LGHNA, CDR2 YSLEER. This CDR3 has 16 residues. The ends lost 0 bases at V and 3 bases at J; junction bases unmatched: 5. Written as DNA, the CDR3 is TGCGCCAGCAGCCAAGATAGACAGGGCCACTACAATGAGCAGTTCTTC. Amino acid sequence: CASSQDRQGHYNEQFF.

In this sample, this clonotype turned up once. A much more abundant neighbour one base away suggests this may be a read error. The rearrangement joins TRBV2 to TRBJ2-3; D not resolved. Trimming took 4 bases from V and 5 from J, leaving 10 bases between them. Germline loops: CDR1 SNHLY, CDR2 FYNNEI. CDR3 length: 13 amino acids. CDR3 bases: TGTGCCAGCAGTGTTGGCGGCAAAGATACGCAGTATTTT. Protein sequence: CASSVGGKDTQYF.

This clonotype showed up many times. The chain carries TRBV3-1 and TRBJ2-7; D is unresolved. The CDR3 length is 15 residues. V gave up 4 bases and J gave up 0 bases, with 13 bases separating them. The germline V gene has CDR1 LGHDT and CDR2 YNNKEL (reference sequence). CDR3 coding DNA: TGTGCCAGCAGCCTGGACGTGGCGAGCTCCTACGAGCAGTACTTC. Protein: CASSLDVASSYEQYF.

The rearrangement uses TRBV3-1 and TRBJ2-7, with a possible D match to TRBD2 (5 bases). Deletions cut 6 bases from V and 3 bases from J, with 9 bases between. CDR1 is LGHDT and CDR2 is YNNKEL in the germline V gene (reference sequence). This CDR3 comprises 12 residues. CDR3 nucleotides: TGTGCCAGCAGACACGGGAACTACGAGCAGTACTTC. It encodes CASRHGNYEQYF.

This chain joins TRBV12-5 and TRBJ2-1; D assignment may be TRBD1 or TRBD2 (5 bases each). Germline values: CDR1 LGHNT, CDR2 FRNRAP. V lost 0 bases and J 2 bases, leaving 17 bases between the germline ends. This CDR3 has 18 amino acids. This CDR3 is CASGLVLGPVAAYNEQFF. In nucleotides, the CDR3 is TGTGCTAGTGGTTTGGTACTGGGACCCGTAGCCGCCTACAATGAGCAGTTCTTC.

V is TRBV7-2 and J is TRBJ1-2, with 7 bases aligning to TRBD1. Germline V gene lookup returns CDR1 SGHTA and CDR2 FQGNSA. Trimming at V came to 0 bases and at J to 4 bases, leaving 2 bases not matched to a gene. The CDR3 has 14 residues. The CDR3 is CASSLAPGGYGYTF. In DNA form, the CDR3 reads TGTGCCAGCAGCTTAGCACCAGGGGGCTATGGCTACACCTTC.

About this clonotype: A single base separates this from a much larger clone, so it may be a read error. The V call is TRBV5-4, the J call TRBJ2-2; 9 bases are a match to TRBD1. Trimming cost V 4 bases and J 3 bases; bases outside gene matches: 4. The CDR3 sequence is 15 residues long. Germline CDR1 reads SGHNT; CDR2 reads YYREEE (reference sequence). The CDR3 region has the DNA TGTGCCAGCAGCCCGGACAGGGGTGACACCGGGGAGCTGTTTTTT. Protein: CASSPDRGDTGELFF.

Many counts were recorded for this clonotype. This chain links TRBV18 with TRBJ2-5; D gene unclear. The CDR3 extends over 12 amino acids. CDR1 KGHSH and CDR2 LQKENI come from the germline V gene. V lost 0 bases and J 5 bases, leaving 4 bases between the germline ends. The DNA of the CDR3 is TGTGCCAGCTCACCACCGGGGGAGACCCAGTACTTC. Translating gives CASSPPGETQYF.

This clonotype has a handful of counts. CDR3 protein: CASSKPGINIQYF. CDR3 coding DNA: TGTGCCAGTAGTAAGCCAGGGATAAACATTCAGTACTTC. The J gene is TRBJ2-4, the V gene TRBV19, with D possibly being TRBD1 (5 bases). V lost 4 bases and J lost 6, with 10 bases in between. Germline V gene sequence: CDR1 LNHDA, CDR2 SQIVND (reference sequence). The CDR3 is 13 residues long.

In this sample, this clonotype turned up many times. The CDR3 region has the DNA TGTGCCATCAGTGAGTCCAAAGGGATCTATGGCTACACCTTC. Its translation: CAISESKGIYGYTF. This rearrangement joins TRBV10-3 to TRBJ1-2; no clear D gene. Germline CDR1 is ENHRY and CDR2 is SYGVKD. The V and J ends lost 0 bases and 4 bases respectively, with 9 bases between them. The CDR3 runs 14 residues.

As regards this clonotype: A much larger clone is a single base away; this may be a read error. The V gene is TRBV6-4, the J gene TRBJ2-1; either TRBD1 or TRBD2 may fit D (7 bases each). Germline-derived CDR1 and CDR2 are MRHNA and SNTAGT. The CDR3 has 14 residues. The CDR3 here is CASSPAQGGSEKFF. The CDR3 region has the DNA TGTGCCAGCAGTCCCGCCCAGGGGGGGAGTGAGAAGTTCTTC.

Of note for this clonotype: It may be a read error: a sequence one base away is much more abundant. V and J are TRBV11-2 and TRBJ2-2; 7 bases are shared with TRBD1. CDR1 is SGHAT and CDR2 is FQNNGV in the germline V gene. CDR3 length equals 15 residues. The CDR3 bases are TGTGTCAGCAGCTTAGTAAGGGGGCGCACCGGGGAGCTGTTTTTT. Protein: CVSSLVRGRTGELFF.

The gene calls are TRBV5-6 and TRBJ2-3; 8 bases map to TRBD2. Germline-derived CDR1 and CDR2 are SGHDT and YYEEEE. The CDR3 loop spans 16 amino acids. The V segment lost 2 bases and the J segment 2 bases; nucleotides outside the gene matches: 7. CDR3 in DNA: TGTGCCAGCAGCTTCGGGATAGCGGGACCCACAGATACGCAGTATTTT. It specifies CASSFGIAGPTDTQYF.

This clonotype has ten or more counts. The gene calls are TRBV4-1 and TRBJ1-1; 7 bases agree with TRBD1. In germline, CDR1 is MGHRA, CDR2 YSYEKL. CDR3 length: 14 residues. V shed 2 bases, J shed 5 bases, and the junction held 5 bases outside the gene matches. CDR3 nucleotide sequence: TGCGCCAGCAGCCAAACGACAGGGAGGACTGAAGCTTTCTTT. It encodes CASSQTTGRTEAFF.

In this sample, this clonotype turned up many times. The chain carries TRBV20-1 and TRBJ2-1; unclear D gene. The CDR3 consists of 12 residues. Germline CDR1 is DFQATT and CDR2 is SNEGSKA (reference sequence). Trimming removed 1 base from V and 8 bases from J, with 9 bases in between. The CDR3 DNA follows: TGCAGTGCTAGAGGGAGTAGCTATGAGCAGTTCTTC. Amino acid sequence: CSARGSSYEQFF.

This clonotype showed up many times. J is TRBJ1-5 and V is TRBV19; no definite D call. V lost 6 bases, J lost 0 bases, and 12 bases lay in between. CDR1 and CDR2 (germline): LNHDA, SQIVND (reference sequence). CDR3 length: 15 residues. The CDR3 here is CASRSRRLSNQPQHF. The CDR3 region has the DNA TGTGCCAGTAGGTCGCGCCGACTTAGCAATCAGCCCCAGCATTTT.

This clonotype was seen at least ten times. The rearrangement joins TRBV20-1 to TRBJ2-7; unclear D gene. V was cut by 2 bases and J by 0 bases, with 8 bases left in between. The CDR3 runs to 13 residues. Germline lookup yields CDR1 DFQATT and CDR2 SNEGSKA (reference sequence). CDR3 in DNA: TGCAGTGCTAGACAGGCCAGCTCCTACGAGCAGTACTTC. Translating it yields CSARQASSYEQYF.

The V and J genes are TRBV5-1 and TRBJ2-1; D gene ambiguous. Trimming took 0 bases from V and 5 from J, leaving 6 bases between them. The CDR3 spans 13 residues. Germline V lookup: CDR1 SGHRS, CDR2 YFSETQ. The CDR3 DNA follows: TGCGCCAGCAGCTTGGGGTGGGACAATGAGCAGTTCTTC. Translation: CASSLGWDNEQFF.

Ten or more counts support this clonotype. This rearrangement joins TRBV20-1 to TRBJ2-7, with D maybe TRBD2 (6 bases). The germline V gene has CDR1 DFQATT and CDR2 SNEGSKA (reference sequence). The CDR3 spans 15 residues. Trimming removed 1 base at V and 0 bases at J, with 13 bases between. The CDR3 loop reads CSARARLVSSYEQYF. In DNA form, the CDR3 reads TGCAGTGCTAGAGCCCGACTAGTGAGCTCCTACGAGCAGTACTTC.

A remark on this clonotype: A much larger clone is a single base away; this may be a read error. The rearrangement uses TRBV3-1 and TRBJ2-7; D is perhaps TRBD2 (6 bases). The V gene's germline CDR1 is LGHDT and CDR2 YNNKEL (reference sequence). The CDR3 contains 16 residues. As DNA, the CDR3 is TGTGCCAGAAGCCAAGGTGCTCTAGCGCGGACCTACGAGCAGTACTTC. As protein: CARSQGALARTYEQYF.

This clonotype was seen repeatedly, ten times or more. The chain recombines TRBV10-2 with TRBJ2-5; no definite D call. CDR1 is WSHSY and CDR2 is SAAADI in the germline V gene. This CDR3 comprises 13 residues. Trimming took off 2 bases at V and 1 base at J, with 5 bases between the two ends. CDR3 DNA: TGCGCCAGCAGTGAGCACAGCCAAGAGACCCAGTACTTC. Residues: CASSEHSQETQYF.